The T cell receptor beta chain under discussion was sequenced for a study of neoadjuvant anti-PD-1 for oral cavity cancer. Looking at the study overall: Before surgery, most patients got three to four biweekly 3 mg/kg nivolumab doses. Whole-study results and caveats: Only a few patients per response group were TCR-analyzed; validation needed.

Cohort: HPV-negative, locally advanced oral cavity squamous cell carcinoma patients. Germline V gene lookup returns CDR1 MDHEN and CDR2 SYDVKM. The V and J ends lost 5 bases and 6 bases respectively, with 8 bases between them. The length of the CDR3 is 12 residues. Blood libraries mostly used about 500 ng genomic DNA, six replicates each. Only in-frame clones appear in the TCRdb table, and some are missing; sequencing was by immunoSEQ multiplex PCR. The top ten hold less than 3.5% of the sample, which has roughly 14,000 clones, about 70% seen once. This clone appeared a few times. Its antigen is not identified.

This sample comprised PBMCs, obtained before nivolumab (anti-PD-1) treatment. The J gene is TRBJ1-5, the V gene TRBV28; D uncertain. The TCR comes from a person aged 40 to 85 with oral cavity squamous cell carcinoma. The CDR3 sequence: CASSPRAQPQHF. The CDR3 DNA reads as TGTGCCAGCAGTCCGCGGGCTCAGCCCCAGCATTTT.